The rows below give T cell receptor beta chains drawn from one sample of a study of T cell changes during pregnancy in multiple sclerosis. TCRdb keeps only in-frame clones here, not all; method: immunoSEQ multiplex PCR. Among around 40,000 clones listed, 93% were seen once. The sequences come from CD4+ T cells from peripheral blood mononuclear cells, collected in the third trimester of pregnancy. These receptors originate from a female donor with multiple sclerosis, enrolled in a pregnancy study. Both conserved end residues are part of each CDR3. The D gene is left open where the match is weak.

D gene	V gene	J gene	CDR3 protein	CDR3 DNA
TRBD1	TRBV5-1	TRBJ1-2	CASSLVPQGANYGYTF	TGCGCCAGCAGCTTGGTCCCGCAGGGGGCTAACTATGGCTACACCTTC
-	TRBV5-1	TRBJ2-7	CASSLYAGDYEQYF	TGCGCCAGCAGCTTGTACGCAGGGGACTACGAGCAGTACTTC
-	TRBV6-1	TRBJ2-7	CASSRVEAYEQYF	TGTGCCAGCAGTAGAGTCGAGGCCTACGAGCAGTACTTC
-	TRBV7-9	TRBJ1-1	CASSPTMNTEAFF	TGTGCCAGCAGCCCGACAATGAACACTGAAGCTTTCTTT
TRBD2	TRBV7-9	TRBJ2-7	CASSQRGISYEQYF	TGTGCCAGCAGCCAGCGGGGCATCTCCTACGAGCAGTACTTC
-	TRBV6-1	TRBJ1-2	CASSESDGGYGYTF	TGTGCCAGCAGTGAAAGTGACGGGGGCTATGGCTACACCTTC
TRBD2	TRBV29-1	TRBJ2-1	CSVEGGLAGVYNEQFF	TGCAGCGTTGAAGGGGGACTAGCGGGAGTTTACAATGAGCAGTTCTTC
-	TRBV27	TRBJ1-5	CASSAGTGGNQPQHF	TGTGCCAGCAGTGCGGGGACTGGGGGGAATCAGCCCCAGCATTTT
-	TRBV11-3	TRBJ2-7	CASTETPGGFLYF	TGTGCCAGCACCGAAACCCCCGGCGGGTTTCTGTACTTC
TRBD1	TRBV4-2	TRBJ1-2	CASSPPGQGLGYTF	TGTGCCAGCAGCCCTCCGGGACAGGGGCTTGGCTACACCTTC
-	TRBV11-2	TRBJ1-2	CASSSTGFYGYTF	TGTGCCAGCAGCTCCACAGGGTTCTATGGCTACACCTTC
TRBD1	TRBV5-4	TRBJ2-1	CASSAGQGAYEQFF	TGTGCCAGCAGCGCCGGACAGGGGGCTTATGAGCAGTTCTTC
-	TRBV5-1	TRBJ2-7	CASSLGSDYEQYF	TGCGCCAGCAGCTTGGGGAGCGACTACGAGCAGTACTTC
TRBD1	TRBV10-3	TRBJ2-7	CAIKAGVGQGVF	TGTGCCATCAAGGCGGGAGTGGGACAGGGGGTATTC